What follows are 17 T cell receptor beta chains derived from one specimen sequenced in a study of T cell clonality in common variable immunodeficiency. Assay used: immunoSEQ multiplex PCR; TCRdb lists only in-frame clones, some missing. The repertoire consists of approximately 51,000 clones, none detected only once. The specimen sequenced was peripheral blood mononuclear cells. These receptors were obtained from a person aged 18-70 years in good health.

This clone has a count of ten or more. The CDR3 goes on 3 residues after the read ends, and that part is filled in from the germline J gene. The chain links TRBV18 to TRBJ1-1, with D possibly TRBD1 on 5 matching bases. The germline V gene encodes CDR1 KGHSH and CDR2 LQKENI. The CDR3 has 13 amino acids. V was cut by 5 bases and J by 6 bases, with 13 bases left in between. CDR3 loop: CASSWSGRSEAFF. CDR3 bases read: TGTGCCAGCTCATGGTCAGGGAGGTCTGAA.

This clone showed up just a few times. CDR3 loop: CSARQLGGGVAEAFF. CDR3 bases read: TGCAGTGCTAGACAGCTCGGGGGTGGGGTCGCTGAA. The chain couples TRBV20-1 to TRBJ1-1, with a tentative D call TRBD1 (5 bases). The sequenced fragment ends 3 residues before the CDR3 boundary, so the rest is inferred from the germline J gene. With 2 bases removed from V and 6 bases from J, the gap between germline ends came to 19 bases. Germline values: CDR1 DFQATT, CDR2 SNEGSKA (reference sequence). This CDR3 region has 15 residues.

This clone has just a few counts. The observed sequence ends 3 residues before the CDR3 terminus, with the missing tail filled in from the germline J gene. This chain uses TRBV10-3 with TRBJ2-7, with TRBD1 identical over 9 bases. The CDR3 contains 13 residues. Germline trimming cut 6 bases from V and 4 bases from J; bases unmatched to any gene: 4. The germline V gene encodes CDR1 ENHRY and CDR2 SYGVKD. The CDR3 region is CAIRRQGEYEQYF. Partial CDR3 DNA: TGTGCCATCAGGAGACAGGGGGAATACGAG.

In its sample, this clone was seen many times. The read terminates 3 residues before the CDR3 end, so the remaining end is supplied by the germline J gene. The chain combines TRBV2 with TRBJ2-1; no reliable D call. CDR3 length: 13 amino acids. CDR1 SNHLY and CDR2 FYNNEI come from the germline V gene. V was clipped by 4 bases and J by 7 bases, with 11 bases between them. The CDR3 spells CASSVDNQNEQFF. The sequenced CDR3 bases are TGTGCCAGCAGTGTCGATAATCAGAATGAG.

This clone came up many times. The CDR3 is cut off 3 residues early in the read; its end comes from the germline J gene. This sequence joins TRBV18 and TRBJ2-2, with TRBD2 as a possible D gene (6 bases). Germline V CDR1 and CDR2: KGHSH, LQKENI. The ends were cut back, 5 bases at V and 5 bases at J, with 6 bases in the middle. The CDR3 contains 12 residues. Incomplete CDR3 DNA: TGTGCCAGCTCAGCGGGGACCGGGGAG. This encodes CASSAGTGE. The whole CDR3 protein is CASSAGTGELFF.

This clone was detected many times. The read ends 3 residues shy of where the CDR3 ends; the end is completed using the germline J gene. The chain links TRBV19 to TRBJ2-5, with 7 bases aligning to TRBD1. The ends lost 1 base at V and 4 bases at J; junction bases unmatched: 6. This CDR3 has 15 residues. The germline CDR1 and CDR2 sequences are LNHDA and SQIVND (reference sequence). Incomplete CDR3 DNA: TGTGCCAGTAGTATAGCCGCGACAGGGCGAGAGACC. Protein sequence: CASSIAATGRET. The entire CDR3 reads CASSIAATGRETQYF.

The table lists this clone with a few counts. The read ends 3 residues shy of where the CDR3 ends; the end is completed using the germline J gene. Other DNA sequences in this sample translate to the same CDR3. The genes are TRBV6-1 and TRBJ1-2; 9 positions match TRBD1. Germline assignment: CDR1 MNHNS and CDR2 SASEGT. There are 16 residues in the CDR3. The CDR3 sequence is CASSETPGQGTDTYTF. The sequenced CDR3 bases are TGTGCCAGCAGTGAAACCCCGGGACAGGGCACAGATACC.

This clone was detected ten times or more. Sequencing ends 3 residues short of the CDR3 end; the germline J gene provides the rest. The rearrangement links TRBV30 to TRBJ1-3; D gene ambiguous. This CDR3 is 13 amino acids long. The germline gives CDR1 GTSNPN, CDR2 SVGIG (reference sequence). The V end was cut by 2 bases, the J end by 4 bases, with 9 bases between. CDR3 DNA, as far as it was read: TGTGCCTGGAGTTCCGTCCCCGGAAACACC. Amino acid sequence: CAWSSVPGNT. The full CDR3 sequence reads CAWSSVPGNTIYF.

This clone appeared many times. The read stops 3 residues short of the end of the CDR3; the missing end is completed from the germline J gene. This sequence joins TRBV2 and TRBJ1-6; no definite D call. Germline V lookup: CDR1 SNHLY, CDR2 FYNNEI. Trimming took 6 bases from V and 6 from J, leaving 6 bases between them. This CDR3 is 12 amino acids long. Incomplete CDR3 DNA: TGTGCCAGCAGACAGTCTAATTCACCC. Its translation: CASRQSNSP. The whole CDR3 region reads CASRQSNSPLHF.

This clone was detected ten times or more. Coverage ceases 3 residues before the CDR3 finishes, and the germline J gene fills in the end. This rearrangement joins TRBV7-2 to TRBJ2-3; D is uncertain. CDR1 is SGHTA and CDR2 is FQGNSA in the germline V gene. This CDR3 is built from 13 residues. V was shortened by 7 bases and J by 1 base, with 9 bases between the two germline ends. The CDR3 reads CASIPSGTDTQYF. CDR3 bases read: TGTGCCAGCATCCCCTCCGGCACAGATACG.

This clone was seen at least ten times. The read ends 3 residues before the CDR3 terminus; that terminus is restored from the germline J gene. The V call is TRBV19, the J call TRBJ2-7; 11 bases align to TRBD1. The CDR3 has 15 residues. V dropped 4 bases and J dropped 5; count of bases not matched to a gene: 7. Looked up from germline, CDR1 is LNHDA and CDR2 is SQIVND (reference sequence). The DNA read from the CDR3 is TGTGCCAGTAGTACAACAGGACAGGGGGCTCACGAG. Its translation: CASSTTGQGAHE. The whole CDR3 protein reads CASSTTGQGAHEQYF.

This clone was detected ten times or more. The DNA ends 3 residues before the CDR3 does, and the rest of the CDR3 is filled in from the germline J gene. The genes are TRBV4-2 and TRBJ2-4, with TRBD1 identical over 8 bases. This CDR3 is built from 17 residues. Trimming removed 0 bases from V and 3 bases from J; junction bases left unmatched: 7. Germline CDR1 and CDR2: LGHNA and YNFKEQ. The CDR3 is CASSQERSGGYKNIQYF. The CDR3 bases that were read are TGTGCCAGCAGCCAAGAGAGGTCAGGGGGCTACAAAAACATT.

This clone showed up many times. From the germline J gene comes the end of the CDR3, since the read stops 3 residues before it. The rearrangement joins TRBV20-1 to TRBJ2-1; TRBD2 agrees at 10 bases. The CDR3 runs 14 residues. Germline values: CDR1 DFQATT, CDR2 SNEGSKA (reference sequence). The V gene end was trimmed by 2 bases and the J gene end by 4 bases; junction bases not matched to a gene: 2. The CDR3 loop is CSARKRGGYNEQFF. The CDR3 bases that were read are TGCAGTGCTAGAAAGCGGGGGGGATACAATGAG.

This clone appeared many times. The CDR3 bases that were read are TGTGCCAGTAGGGTGGGCCCCCGGATTAATAATTCACCC. Translated: CASRVGPRINNSP. The complete CDR3 reads CASRVGPRINNSPLHF. The rearrangement links TRBV19 to TRBJ1-6, with D uncertain. The observed sequence ends 3 residues before the CDR3 terminus, with the missing tail filled in from the germline J gene. The V end lost 6 bases, the J end lost 5 bases, and 17 bases lay between the germline ends. The CDR3 covers 16 residues. The V gene's germline CDR1 is LNHDA and CDR2 SQIVND (reference sequence).

This clone has ten or more counts. The read finishes 3 residues shy of the CDR3 end, and the germline J gene is used to complete it. The chain carries TRBV6-1 and TRBJ2-3; 9 bases fit TRBD2. Germline trimming cut 4 bases from V and 5 bases from J; bases unmatched to any gene: 10. The CDR3 is 16 residues long. Per the germline V gene, CDR1 is MNHNS and CDR2 is SASEGT. Partial CDR3 DNA: TGTGCCAGCAGTGGTGGAGCGGGGGGTGCGGTAGATACG. This encodes CASSGGAGGAVDT. The CDR3 as a whole reads CASSGGAGGAVDTQYF.

This clone was observed many times. The read finishes 3 residues shy of the CDR3 end, and the germline J gene is used to complete it. The V and J genes are TRBV20-1 and TRBJ2-5; D is unclear. Germline V gene lookup returns CDR1 DFQATT and CDR2 SNEGSKA (reference sequence). The CDR3 length is 14 residues. The V end was cut by 3 bases, the J end by 0 bases, with 11 bases between. The CDR3 protein is CSASPRTYQETQYF. Incomplete CDR3 DNA: TGCAGTGCTAGTCCGAGAACTTACCAAGAGACC.

This clone was seen repeatedly, ten times or more. Read sequence stops 3 residues before the CDR3 end, and the germline J gene provides the missing end. The V and J genes are TRBV5-1 and TRBJ1-1, with D uncertain. V shed 0 bases and J shed 5 bases, with 8 bases lying between them. This CDR3 has 13 amino acids. Germline CDR1 and CDR2: SGHRS and YFSETQ. Partial CDR3 DNA: TGCGCCAGCAGCTTGGTATCAGATACTGAA. Its protein is CASSLVSDTE. The CDR3 reads in full as CASSLVSDTEAFF.